This TCR beta chain was documented in a study of T cells after yellow fever vaccination. Whole-study findings and limits: Re-detected after boosting: most primary clones, 96% of CD4 and under 90% of CD8.

Concerning this clonotype itself: Its antigen is not identified.

TCRdb redid the calling of the 5' RACE reads with MiXCR, one entry per CDR3 protein. The repertoire has under 350,000 distinct CDR3 sequences, over 4% of them found once; the top ten carry 20% to 25%. The sequences come from PBMCs, collected 5 days after the yellow fever booster vaccination. The sequence derives from a man aged 18 to 30 who received the YFV17D yellow fever vaccine.

The CDR3 protein is CASSQVGSTDTQYF. CDR3 sequence (DNA): TGCGCCAGCAGCCAAGTGGGCAGCACAGATACGCAGTATTTT. The rearrangement uses TRBV4-1 and TRBJ2-3, with unresolved D. V dropped 1 base and J dropped 0 bases, with 5 bases sitting between them. The CDR3 runs to 14 residues. CDR1 is MGHRA and CDR2 is YSYEKL in the germline V gene.